This T cell receptor (beta chain) appears in the sequencing data of a study of CD8 T cells in Susac syndrome. Trimming took 2 bases from V and 4 from J, leaving 5 bases between them. The CDR3 covers 12 residues. CDR1 and CDR2 (germline): SEHNR, FQNEAQ (reference sequence). With random hexamers, 0.5 to 1 ug RNA was reverse transcribed. MiXCR, run by TCRdb on the immunoSEQ multiplex PCR reads, gives a single entry per CDR3 protein. In the table there are some 130,000 distinct CDR3 sequences, more than 75% of which are singletons. This rearrangement joins TRBV7-9 to TRBJ1-1; D gene uncertain. The TCR originated in a human donor with multiple sclerosis. The sequenced sample was CD8+ T cells from PBMCs. Here the CDR3 reads CASSLMGTEAFF. Here the CDR3 DNA reads TGTGCCAGCAGCTTAATGGGCACTGAAGCTTTCTTT.